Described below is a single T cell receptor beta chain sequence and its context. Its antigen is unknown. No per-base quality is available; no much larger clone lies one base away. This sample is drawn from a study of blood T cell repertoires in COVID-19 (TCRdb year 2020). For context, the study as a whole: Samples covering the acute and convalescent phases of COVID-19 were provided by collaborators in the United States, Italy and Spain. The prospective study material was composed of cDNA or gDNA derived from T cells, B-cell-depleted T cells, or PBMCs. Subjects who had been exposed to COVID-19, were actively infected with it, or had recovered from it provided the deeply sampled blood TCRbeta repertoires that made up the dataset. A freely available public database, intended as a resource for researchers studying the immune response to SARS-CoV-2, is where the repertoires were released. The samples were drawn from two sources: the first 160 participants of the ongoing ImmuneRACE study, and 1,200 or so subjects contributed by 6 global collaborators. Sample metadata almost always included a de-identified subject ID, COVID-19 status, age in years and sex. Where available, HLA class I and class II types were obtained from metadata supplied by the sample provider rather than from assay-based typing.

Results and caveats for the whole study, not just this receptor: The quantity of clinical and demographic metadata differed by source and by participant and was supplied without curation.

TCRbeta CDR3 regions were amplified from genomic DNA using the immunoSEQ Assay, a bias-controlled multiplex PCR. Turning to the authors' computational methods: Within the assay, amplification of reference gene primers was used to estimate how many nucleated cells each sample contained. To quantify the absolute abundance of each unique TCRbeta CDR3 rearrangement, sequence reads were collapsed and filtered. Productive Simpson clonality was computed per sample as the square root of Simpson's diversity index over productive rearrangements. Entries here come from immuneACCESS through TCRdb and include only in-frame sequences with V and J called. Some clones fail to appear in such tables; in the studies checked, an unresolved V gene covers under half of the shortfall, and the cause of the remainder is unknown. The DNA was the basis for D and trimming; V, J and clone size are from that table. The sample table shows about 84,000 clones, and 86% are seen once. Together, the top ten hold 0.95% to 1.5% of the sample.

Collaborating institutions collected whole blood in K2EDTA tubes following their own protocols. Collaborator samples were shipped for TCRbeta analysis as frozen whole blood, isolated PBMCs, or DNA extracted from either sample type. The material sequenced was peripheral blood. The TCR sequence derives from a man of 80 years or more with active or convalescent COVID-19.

The DNA sequence reads TGTGCGAGCTCTGAAGGTAGCGGGGCGCAGTTCTTC. Its translation is CASSEGSGAQFF. The rearranged segments are TRBV11-3 and TRBJ2-1, with 8 central nucleotides matching TRBD2. The germline V gene specifies SGHNT as CDR1 and YENEEA as CDR2. From the cysteine through the phenylalanine, the CDR3 covers 12 amino acids. Only the CDR3 DNA is retained, 36 bases long and in frame from the first base. The variable domain in full, with residues beyond the CDR3 obtained from the reference TRBV11-3 and TRBJ2-1 genes, is EAGVVQSPRYKIIEKKQPVAFWCNPISGHNTLYWYLQNLGQGPELLIRYENEEAVDDSQLPKDRFSAERLKGVDSTLKIQPAELGDSAVYLCASSEGSGAQFFGPGTRLTVL.